One and the same sample provided the 32 T cell receptor beta chains below, sequenced in a study of beta chain features in type 1 diabetes. Expressed TCRB transcripts were sequenced after all isolated RNA was converted to cDNA. Some clones are missing from TCRdb's copy, which holds only in-frame ones; the method was immunoSEQ multiplex PCR. The table includes 450,000 or so clones, roughly an eighth detected once. The sequenced sample was naive CD4+ T cells from blood. All receptors come from a woman aged 18-30 years in good health.

The sample holds a few counts of this clone. The CDR3 reads CASSRGVGDEQFF. For the CDR3, the DNA is TGTGCCAGCAGCCGCGGGGTTGGCGATGAGCAGTTCTTC. This chain links TRBV2 with TRBJ2-1; TRBD2 is a possible D gene (6 bases). Germline V gives CDR1 SNHLY, CDR2 FYNNEI. V was cut by 6 bases and J by 8 bases, with 14 bases left in between. This CDR3 spans 13 amino acids.

The rearrangement uses TRBV4-3 and TRBJ1-4; D ambiguous. V lost 3 bases and J 8 bases, leaving 19 bases between the germline ends. Germline loops: CDR1 LGHNA, CDR2 YSLEER. This CDR3 comprises 16 residues. This chain's CDR3 is CASSHLSTPGREKLFF. In nucleotides, the CDR3 is TGCGCCAGCAGCCATCTCTCCACCCCCGGTCGGGAAAAACTGTTTTTT.

The chain carries TRBV14 and TRBJ1-1; 7 nucleotides line up with TRBD1. The length of the CDR3 is 19 residues. Germline V lookup: CDR1 SGHDN, CDR2 FVKESK. The trim removed 0 bases at V and 1 base at J, leaving 14 bases unmatched. CDR3 in DNA: TGTGCCAGCAGCCAAGATCTAAGAAGAGAAGGGACAGCGAACACTGAAGCTTTCTTT. It yields the protein CASSQDLRREGTANTEAFF.

This clone has just a few counts. The CDR3 DNA is TGTGCCAGCAGCGTAGATGGGGCTCTTGGCTCACCCCTCCACTTT. Amino acids: CASSVDGALGSPLHF. The genes are TRBV9 and TRBJ1-6, with D perhaps TRBD1 (5 bases). Between the trimmed V and J ends, which lost 0 bases and 10 bases, there was a span of 14 bases. The germline CDR1 and CDR2 sequences are SGDLS and YYNGEE. The CDR3 is 15 amino acids.

This clone was seen more than once but under ten times. The chain uses TRBV5-4 and TRBJ2-1; D is unclear. Germline V lookup: CDR1 SGHNT, CDR2 YYREEE (reference sequence). V shed 7 bases and J shed 0 bases, with 11 bases lying between them. This CDR3 is built from 14 residues. The CDR3 protein is CASRNVSSYNEQFF. CDR3 sequence (DNA): TGTGCCAGCCGTAATGTAAGCTCCTACAATGAGCAGTTCTTC.

This clone has only a few counts. The chain couples TRBV7-6 to TRBJ2-7; 8 bases agree with TRBD2. Germline V CDR1 and CDR2: SGHVS, FNYEAQ. There are 15 residues in the CDR3. J gave up 3 bases and V 4 bases, and 8 bases lay outside the gene matches. For the CDR3, the DNA is TGTGCCAGCAGCTCATTAGCGGGAATGGACTACGAGCAGTACTTC. This sequence encodes CASSSLAGMDYEQYF.

This clone was found a few times. This chain joins TRBV7-9 and TRBJ2-1; no reliable D call. The CDR3 has 13 residues. Germline CDR1 is SEHNR and CDR2 is FQNEAQ (reference sequence). V was clipped by 8 bases and J by 8 bases, with 16 bases between them. In DNA, the CDR3 is TGTGCCAGCTTTTCTTGGGGAAGGGATGAGCAGTTCTTC. This codes for CASFSWGRDEQFF.

This clone was counted between two and nine times. This chain joins TRBV28 and TRBJ2-3; D is uncertain. V was clipped by 6 bases and J by 6 bases, with 16 bases between them. The CDR3 sequence is 14 residues long. Germline loops: CDR1 MDHEN, CDR2 SYDVKM. The CDR3 DNA reads TGTGCCAGCAGCCTGGGTGTTGAGGTGGATACGCAGTATTTT. Translating it yields CASSLGVEVDTQYF.

There are a few counts of this clone. The gene calls are TRBV7-9 and TRBJ2-2; D is ambiguous. The V gene's germline CDR1 is SEHNR and CDR2 FQNEAQ (reference sequence). V lost 7 bases and J lost 3, with 12 bases in between. The CDR3 has 14 amino acids. The CDR3 DNA reads as TGTGCCAGCAAGTATATCCGGGACACCGGGGAGCTGTTTTTT. Protein product: CASKYIRDTGELFF. Combining the CDR3 with reference TRBV7-9 and TRBJ2-2 gives the whole variable domain DTGVSQNPRHKITKRGQNVTFRCDPISEHNRLYWYRQTLGQGPEFLTYFQNEAQLEKSRLLSDRFSAERPKGSFSTLEIQRTEQGDSAMYLCASKYIRDTGELFFGEGSRLTVL.

In its sample, this clone was seen a few times. The V and J genes are TRBV9 and TRBJ1-6, with D possibly being TRBD1 (5 bases). The V gene lost 2 bases and the J gene lost 10 bases, with 16 bases spanning the gap. In germline, CDR1 is SGDLS, CDR2 YYNGEE. This CDR3 region has 15 residues. The CDR3 coding sequence is TGTGCCAGCAGCGTTTCGGGCAGGGCGTACTCACCCCTCCACTTT. This encodes CASSVSGRAYSPLHF.

This clone appeared a few times. The V call is TRBV5-1, the J call TRBJ2-3; D possibly corresponds to TRBD1 (5 bases). This CDR3 spans 14 amino acids. Germline CDR1 reads SGHRS; CDR2 reads YFSETQ. Trimming removed 4 bases from V and 4 bases from J, with 13 bases in between. CDR3 coding DNA: TGCGCCAGCAGCCGGACACTCGAGTCAGATACGCAGTATTTT. Translating it yields CASSRTLESDTQYF.

A few counts support this clone. Other DNA sequences within the sample encode an identical CDR3. The V and J genes are TRBV29-1 and TRBJ2-2; D may be TRBD1 (6 bases). The V end lost 7 bases, the J end lost 0 bases, and 9 bases lay between the germline ends. The germline V gene has CDR1 SQVTM and CDR2 ANQGSEA. CDR3 length equals 13 residues. The CDR3 here is CSAGQTNTGELFF. The CDR3 nucleotides are TGCAGCGCCGGACAGACGAACACCGGGGAGCTGTTTTTT.

This clone occurred a few times. This chain connects TRBV7-2 to TRBJ2-3, with D unclear. CDR3 length: 14 residues. Between the trimmed V and J ends, which lost 5 bases and 0 bases, there was a span of 9 bases. Germline loops: CDR1 SGHTA, CDR2 FQGNSA. The CDR3: CASSPQSSTDTQYF. CDR3 DNA sequence: TGTGCCAGCAGCCCCCAGTCTAGCACAGATACGCAGTATTTT.

This clone was counted a few times. The chain uses TRBV29-1 and TRBJ2-4; D gene unclear. The CDR3 extends over 11 amino acids. V was pared by 3 bases and J by 2 bases, with 2 bases between. CDR1 SQVTM and CDR2 ANQGSEA come from the germline V gene. The CDR3 loop is CSVETKNIQYF. CDR3 bases: TGCAGCGTTGAGACCAAAAACATTCAGTACTTC.

V usage is TRBV25-1 and J usage is TRBJ2-1; 8 bases align to TRBD2. The CDR3 consists of 15 residues. Germline V gives CDR1 MGHDK, CDR2 SYGVNS. Trimming cost V 7 bases and J 9 bases; bases outside gene matches: 14. The CDR3 spells CASMVAGTGRREQFF. CDR3 nucleotide sequence: TGTGCCAGCATGGTAGCGGGGACGGGGAGGCGTGAGCAGTTCTTC.

This clone was seen a few times. V gene TRBV9 combines with J gene TRBJ1-3; D uncertain. Germline-derived CDR1 and CDR2 are SGDLS and YYNGEE. Trimming stripped 6 bases from V and 4 bases from J, with 14 bases between. The CDR3 runs 14 residues. The CDR3 loop is CASTRLGSGNTIYF. CDR3 in DNA: TGTGCCAGCACCCGGCTGGGCTCCGGAAACACCATATATTTT.

The CDR3 coding sequence is TGTGCCAGCAGCCCGACTTACACAGATACGCAGTATTTT. This codes for CASSPTYTDTQYF. The chain has TRBV7-3 and TRBJ2-3; D gene ambiguous. The CDR3 has 13 residues. V shed 5 bases and J shed 2 bases, with 8 bases lying between them. The V gene's germline CDR1 is SGHTA and CDR2 FQGTGA. Based on the CDR3 plus reference TRBV7-3 and TRBJ2-3, the full variable domain is GAGVSQTPSNKVTEKGKYVELRCDPISGHTALYWYRQSLGQGPEFLIYFQGTGAADDSGLPNDRFFAVRPEGSVSTLKIQRTERGDSAVYLCASSPTYTDTQYFGPGTRLTVL.

This clone was counted once. The chain has TRBV7-9 and TRBJ2-1; 11 positions agree with TRBD2. V shed 11 bases and J 0 bases; nucleotides not matched to a gene: 6. This CDR3 has 15 amino acids. CDR1 SEHNR and CDR2 FQNEAQ come from the germline V gene (reference sequence). CDR3 sequence reads: CAGRSGRVSYNEQFF. The CDR3 coding sequence is TGTGCCGGCCGTAGCGGGAGGGTCTCCTACAATGAGCAGTTCTTC.

The gene calls are TRBV7-2 and TRBJ2-3, with 9 bases matching TRBD2. Germline V lookup: CDR1 SGHTA, CDR2 FQGNSA. The CDR3 extends over 16 amino acids. V shed 5 bases and J 2 bases; nucleotides not matched to a gene: 8. Here the CDR3 DNA reads TGTGCCAGCAGCCCGAGGACTAGCGACGCCACAGATACGCAGTATTTT. Translating gives CASSPRTSDATDTQYF.

The rearrangement uses TRBV5-1 and TRBJ2-5; D ambiguous. This CDR3 comprises 15 residues. The germline CDR1 and CDR2 sequences are SGHRS and YFSETQ. The V and J ends lost 0 bases and 5 bases respectively, with 14 bases between them. The CDR3 sequence is CASSLDPGRRETQYF. CDR3 coding DNA: TGCGCCAGCAGCTTGGATCCGGGCAGACGGGAGACCCAGTACTTC.

This chain connects TRBV7-2 to TRBJ2-7; D gene uncertain. Trimming pared 1 base from V and 3 bases from J, leaving 7 bases between. Germline CDR1 is SGHTA and CDR2 is FQGNSA. The CDR3 length is 13 residues. CDR3 bases: TGTGCCAGCAGCTTAGTGTCAGGCTACGAGCAGTACGTC. It yields the protein CASSLVSGYEQYV.

This clone appeared a few times. This rearrangement joins TRBV7-6 to TRBJ2-3; 10 bases fit TRBD2. The CDR3 contains 16 residues. V gave up 5 bases and J gave up 2 bases; unmatched junction bases: 7. Germline V gene sequence: CDR1 SGHVS, CDR2 FNYEAQ. CDR3 in DNA: TGTGCCAGCAGCGCCTGGACTAGCGGAGCCACAGATACGCAGTATTTT. It codes for CASSAWTSGATDTQYF.

The chain employs TRBV7-9 and TRBJ1-1, with a tentative D call TRBD1 (5 bases). Germline V gives CDR1 SEHNR, CDR2 FQNEAQ (reference sequence). V was shortened by 9 bases and J by 0 bases, with 26 bases between the two germline ends. The CDR3 is 18 amino acids. The CDR3 sequence is CASTGTQRAVTLNTEAFF. Written as DNA, the CDR3 is TGTGCCAGTACTGGGACCCAGAGGGCAGTGACCTTGAACACTGAAGCTTTCTTT.

This chain joins TRBV6-5 and TRBJ2-5; D is uncertain. This CDR3 comprises 14 residues. Per germline, CDR1 MNHEY and CDR2 SVGAGI. The V and J ends lost 0 bases and 2 bases respectively, with 7 bases between them. In nucleotides, the CDR3 is TGTGCCAGCAGTTACTCTGCGATGCAAGAGACCCAGTACTTC. Translated: CASSYSAMQETQYF.

This clone was detected only a few times. This chain uses TRBV18 with TRBJ2-2, with a possible D match to TRBD2 (7 bases). V was trimmed by 3 bases and J by 3 bases, leaving 14 bases between them. The CDR3 covers 16 residues. Germline V gene lookup returns CDR1 KGHSH and CDR2 LQKENI. The CDR3 sequence: CASSPRGGSDTGELFF. CDR3 in DNA: TGTGCCAGCTCACCCCGCGGGGGCTCCGACACCGGGGAGCTGTTTTTT.

This rearrangement joins TRBV15 to TRBJ2-5, with D tentatively TRBD1 (5 bases). This CDR3 contains 16 residues. Germline V lookup: CDR1 LNHNV, CDR2 YYDKDF (reference sequence). Trimming removed 1 base at V and 7 bases at J, with 19 bases between. Here the CDR3 DNA reads TGTGCCACCAGCAGAGCCCCCCTGGGGCCAACAGGGACCCAGTACTTC. This gives the protein CATSRAPLGPTGTQYF.

The sample holds a few counts of this clone. This sequence joins TRBV6-5 and TRBJ2-3; 8 bases are a match to TRBD2. The junction had 3 bases not matched to a gene; V was cut back by 6 bases and J by 4 bases. CDR1 and CDR2 from the germline V gene are MNHEY and SVGAGI. The CDR3 length is 13 residues. The CDR3 nucleotides are TGTGCCAGCAGCGGACTAGCTGCAGATACGCAGTATTTT. Translating it yields CASSGLAADTQYF.

V is TRBV4-1 and J is TRBJ2-1, with 8 nucleotides matching TRBD1. Germline CDR1 MGHRA, CDR2 YSYEKL. This CDR3 comprises 14 residues. V trimming: 6 bases; J trimming: 3 bases; junction bases outside the gene matches: 4. CDR3 region: CASRQGEYYNEQFF. The CDR3 region has the DNA TGCGCCAGCAGACAGGGGGAATACTACAATGAGCAGTTCTTC.

This clone has just a few counts. The V call is TRBV4-2, the J call TRBJ2-7; D not certain. V was trimmed by 0 bases and J by 3 bases, leaving 12 bases between them. This CDR3 is 15 amino acids long. CDR1 and CDR2 from the germline V gene are LGHNA and YNFKEQ. CDR3 DNA sequence: TGTGCCAGCAGCCAAGATATTCATGCGTACTACGAGCAGTACGTC. It specifies CASSQDIHAYYEQYV.

As regards this clone: The same CDR3 arises from other DNA sequences in this sample as well. V is TRBV20-1 and J is TRBJ2-7; D is undetermined. V was clipped by 2 bases and J by 1 base, with 3 bases between them. The CDR3 contains 11 residues. The germline CDR1 and CDR2 sequences are DFQATT and SNEGSKA (reference sequence). The CDR3 DNA reads as TGCAGTGCTAGACTTTCCTACGAGCAGTACTTC. Amino acids: CSARLSYEQYF.

V is TRBV7-9 and J is TRBJ2-5, with 11 bases lining up with TRBD2. This CDR3 is built from 15 residues. The germline V gene has CDR1 SEHNR and CDR2 FQNEAQ (reference sequence). J lost 2 bases, V lost 5 bases, and 4 bases had no gene match. The DNA for the CDR3 is TGTGCCAGCAGCCCAACTAGCGGGGGTCAAGAGACCCAGTACTTC. This codes for CASSPTSGGQETQYF.

The V gene is TRBV5-1, the J gene TRBJ2-7; 12 bases map to TRBD1. The CDR3 loop spans 15 amino acids. Germline CDR1 is SGHRS and CDR2 is YFSETQ. The junction had 8 bases not matched to a gene; V was cut back by 4 bases and J by 6 bases. The CDR3 nucleotides read TGCGCCAGCAGCCCAGAGGGACAGGGGGCGCGCGAGCAGTACGTC. Residues: CASSPEGQGAREQYV.